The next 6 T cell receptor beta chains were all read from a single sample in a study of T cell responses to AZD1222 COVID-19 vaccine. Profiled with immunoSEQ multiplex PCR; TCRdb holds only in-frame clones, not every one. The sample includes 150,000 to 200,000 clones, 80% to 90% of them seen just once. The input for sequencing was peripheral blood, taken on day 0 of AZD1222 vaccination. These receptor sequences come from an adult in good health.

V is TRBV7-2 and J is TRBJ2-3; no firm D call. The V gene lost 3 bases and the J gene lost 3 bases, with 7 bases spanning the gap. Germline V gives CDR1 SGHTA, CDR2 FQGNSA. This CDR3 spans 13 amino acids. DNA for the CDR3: TGTGCCAGCAGCTTCAAGGGTACAGATACGCAGTATTTT. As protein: CASSFKGTDTQYF.

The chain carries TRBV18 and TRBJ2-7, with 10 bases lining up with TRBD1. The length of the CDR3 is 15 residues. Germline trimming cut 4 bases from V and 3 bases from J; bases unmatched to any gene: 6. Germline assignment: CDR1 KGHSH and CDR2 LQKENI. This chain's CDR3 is CASSRGQGNGYEQYF. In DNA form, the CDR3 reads TGTGCCAGCTCACGGGGACAGGGGAATGGCTACGAGCAGTACTTC.

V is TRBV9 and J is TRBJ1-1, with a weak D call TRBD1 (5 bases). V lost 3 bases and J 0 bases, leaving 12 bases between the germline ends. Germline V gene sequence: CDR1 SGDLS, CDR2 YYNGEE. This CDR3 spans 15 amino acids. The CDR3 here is CASSAGDGMNTEAFF. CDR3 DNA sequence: TGTGCCAGCAGCGCCGGGGACGGCATGAACACTGAAGCTTTCTTT.

The CDR3 region has the DNA TGTGCCAGCAGGGGGAGGACGTCGGCAGCCGTAGTCTACGAGCAGTACTTC. Amino acid sequence: CASRGRTSAAVVYEQYF. The chain links TRBV28 to TRBJ2-7, with D perhaps matching TRBD2 (6 bases). Trimming removed 6 bases from V and 3 bases from J, with 24 bases in between. CDR1 is MDHEN, CDR2 SYDVKM, per germline. The CDR3 spans 17 residues. Based on the CDR3 plus reference TRBV28 and TRBJ2-7, the full variable domain is DVKVTQSSRYLVKRTGEKVFLECVQDMDHENMFWYRQDPGLGLRLIYFSYDVKMKEKGDIPEGYSVSREKKERFSLILESASTNQTSMYLCASRGRTSAAVVYEQYFGPGTRLTVT.

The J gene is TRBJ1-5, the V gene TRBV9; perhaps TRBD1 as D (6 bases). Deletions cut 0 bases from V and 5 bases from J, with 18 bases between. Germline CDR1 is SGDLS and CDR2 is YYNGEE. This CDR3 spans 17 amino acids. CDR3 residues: CASSVGPRGSLDQPQHF. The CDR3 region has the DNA TGTGCCAGCAGCGTAGGCCCCAGGGGAAGTCTCGATCAGCCCCAGCATTTT.

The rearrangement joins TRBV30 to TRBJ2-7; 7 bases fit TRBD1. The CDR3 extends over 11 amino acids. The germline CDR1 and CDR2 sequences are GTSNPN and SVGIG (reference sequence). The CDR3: CAWSVGDSVKV. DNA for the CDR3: TGTGCCTGGAGTGTGGGGGACAGTGTGAAAGTC.